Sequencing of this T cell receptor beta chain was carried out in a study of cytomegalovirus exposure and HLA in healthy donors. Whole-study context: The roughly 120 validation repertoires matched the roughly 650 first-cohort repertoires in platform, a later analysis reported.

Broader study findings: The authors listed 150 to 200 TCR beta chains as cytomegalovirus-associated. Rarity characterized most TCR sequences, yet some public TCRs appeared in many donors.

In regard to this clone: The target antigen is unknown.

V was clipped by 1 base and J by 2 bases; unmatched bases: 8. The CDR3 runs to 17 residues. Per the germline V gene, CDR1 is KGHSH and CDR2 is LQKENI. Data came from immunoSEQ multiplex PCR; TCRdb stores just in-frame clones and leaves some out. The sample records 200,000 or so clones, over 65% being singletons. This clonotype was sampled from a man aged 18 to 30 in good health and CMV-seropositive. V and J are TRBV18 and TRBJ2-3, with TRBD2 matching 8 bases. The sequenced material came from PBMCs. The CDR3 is CASSPLPRGGTTDTQYF. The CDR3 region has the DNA TGTGCCAGCTCACCACTCCCCCGGGGGGGGACCACAGATACGCAGTATTTT. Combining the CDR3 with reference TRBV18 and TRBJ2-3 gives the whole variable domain NAGVMQNPRHLVRRRGQEARLRCSPMKGHSHVYWYRQLPEEGLKFMVYLQKENIIDESGMPKERFSAEFPKEGPSILRIQQVVRGDSAAYFCASSPLPRGGTTDTQYFGPGTRLTVL.